These T cell receptor beta chains were read from a single sample in a study of long-term antiretroviral therapy in people with HIV. Assay used: immunoSEQ multiplex PCR; TCRdb lists only in-frame clones, some missing. The table includes some 27,000 clones, 65% to 85% detected once. Sequenced material: unsorted PBMCs, taken 2.1 years after starting antiretroviral therapy. These receptors originate from a man aged 30-40 years with HIV. Both conserved end residues are part of each CDR3. Fields, in order: V gene, J gene, D gene, clone size, CDR3 DNA, CDR3 protein. A D gene is named only where the DNA matches it firmly. For some rows the clone size is stated as once, few or many, or as a class when expanded; others skip it.

>TRBV5-5|TRBJ2-3|TRBD1|.
TGTGCCAGCAGCCGGACAGGGGGCAATTCGGATACGCAGTATTTT
CASSRTGGNSDTQYF
>TRBV28|TRBJ1-1|.|.
TGTGCCAGCAGTTTAGGCAGTTTGAACACTGAAGCTTTCTTT
CASSLGSLNTEAFF
>TRBV6-5|TRBJ2-1|.|once
TGTGCCAGCAGTCGTAGGGAATCCTACAATGAGCAGTTCTTC
CASSRRESYNEQFF
>TRBV18|TRBJ1-3|.|few
TGTGCCAGCTCACCGACGACGGGGGTCTCTGGAAACACCATATATTTT
CASSPTTGVSGNTIYF
>TRBV5-6|TRBJ1-2|.|.
TGTGCCAGCAGCTTGGAAGGAGACTATGGCTACACCTTC
CASSLEGDYGYTF
>TRBV5-8|TRBJ1-5|.|.
TGTGCCAGCAGCTTGAGGGGGTCCCTCAATCAGCCCCAGCATTTT
CASSLRGSLNQPQHF
>TRBV6-5|TRBJ2-4|.|.
TGTGCCAGCAGTTACGACCGGAGAGCCAAAAACATTCAGTACTTC
CASSYDRRAKNIQYF
>TRBV5-4|TRBJ2-1|TRBD2|once
TGTGCCAGCAGCCGGACTAGCGGGGGGGGCAATCTCGGTAAGCAGTTCTTC
CASSRTSGGGNLGKQFF
>TRBV27|TRBJ1-2|.|.
TGTGCCAGCAGTTTTTTCGGGGCATCCTATGGCTACACCTTC
CASSFFGASYGYTF
>TRBV28|TRBJ1-2|TRBD1|.
TGTGCCAGCAGTCACAGGGGCTATGGCTACACCTTC
CASSHRGYGYTF
>TRBV10-3|TRBJ1-1|TRBD1|.
TGTGCCATCAGTCCAGACAGGGGTGACACTGAAGCTTTCTTT
CAISPDRGDTEAFF
>TRBV30|TRBJ2-6|.|.
TGTGCCTGGACGAGGGACACTGGGGCCAACGTCCTGACTTTC
CAWTRDTGANVLTF
>TRBV30|TRBJ2-1|TRBD2|.
TGTGCCTGGAGTAAGGGGACTAGCGGATACAATGAGCAGTTCTTC
CAWSKGTSGYNEQFF
>TRBV6-9|TRBJ2-7|.|.
TGTGCCAGCAGTTGGGGGCGGGAAAGCTACGAGCAGTACTTC
CASSWGRESYEQYF
>TRBV27|TRBJ1-2|.|few
TGTGCCAGCAGTTTACAGGCGAACTATGGCTACACCTTC
CASSLQANYGYTF
>TRBV30|TRBJ2-5|TRBD2|.
TGTGCCTGGAGCGTAGCGGGGGCCCCAGCGACCCAGTACTTC
CAWSVAGAPATQYF
>TRBV5-4|TRBJ2-7|.|.
TGTGCCAGCAGCTTGGGAGGCGGGATGTCCTACGAGCAGTACTTC
CASSLGGGMSYEQYF
>TRBV6-1|TRBJ2-7|.|few
TGTGCCAGCTCCCAATACGAGCAGTACTTC
CASSQYEQYF